The 5 T cell receptor beta chains given below trace back to one sample, sequenced in a study of graft-versus-host responses after intestinal transplantation. Only in-frame clones appear in the TCRdb table, and some are missing; sequencing was by immunoSEQ multiplex PCR. The repertoire consists of 85,000 to 90,000 clones, with roughly 92% occurring once and the leading ten covering about 0.3%. These receptors have no known antigen. The sample here was unstimulated CD4+ T cells sorted from spleen or lymph node cells, taken before intestinal transplant. The receptors derive from a human donor who received an intestinal transplant.

V is TRBV6-1 and J is TRBJ2-1, with D maybe TRBD2 (5 bases). Germline CDR1 is MNHNS and CDR2 is SASEGT. V lost 2 bases and J 10 bases, leaving 18 bases between the germline ends. The CDR3 loop spans 15 amino acids. The CDR3 spells CASSEITGRAVEQFF. In DNA, the CDR3 is TGTGCCAGCAGTGAAATTACGGGGAGAGCAGTCGAGCAGTTCTTC.

The V call is TRBV5-4, the J call TRBJ1-1, with D maybe TRBD1 (5 bases). With 2 bases removed from V and 10 bases from J, the gap between germline ends came to 15 bases. Germline CDR1 reads SGHNT; CDR2 reads YYREEE (reference sequence). The CDR3 extends over 13 amino acids. The CDR3 DNA follows: TGTGCCAGCAGCTTCCGGGGGAGCCAGGGAGCTTTCTTT. Its protein is CASSFRGSQGAFF.

This chain's CDR3 is CASRKGASGGVSSYEQYF. In nucleotides, the CDR3 is TGTGCCAGCAGGAAAGGTGCTAGCGGGGGTGTGAGCTCCTACGAGCAGTACTTC. The chain recombines TRBV7-9 with TRBJ2-7; 10 positions match TRBD2. The V gene end was trimmed by 6 bases and the J gene end by 0 bases; junction bases not matched to a gene: 14. Germline loops: CDR1 SEHNR, CDR2 FQNEAQ (reference sequence). The CDR3 contains 18 residues.

The rearrangement links TRBV25-1 to TRBJ2-5; TRBD2 aligns across 7 bases. Per the germline V gene, CDR1 is MGHDK and CDR2 is SYGVNS. J lost 1 base, V lost 4 bases, and 6 bases had no gene match. The CDR3 covers 15 residues. The CDR3 here is CASSALLAFQETQYF. CDR3 DNA: TGTGCCAGCAGTGCCCTACTAGCGTTCCAAGAGACCCAGTACTTC.

Concerning this clone itself: This same CDR3 is encoded by further DNA sequences in the sample. The CDR3 loop is CASSPRVDTDTQYF. In DNA form, the CDR3 reads TGCGCCAGCAGTCCCAGGGTAGACACAGATACGCAGTATTTT. The V call is TRBV5-1, the J call TRBJ2-3; possibly TRBD1 for D (5 bases). Between the trimmed V and J ends, which lost 5 bases and 2 bases, there was a span of 12 bases. The CDR3 totals 14 residues. Germline V gene data show CDR1 as SGHRS and CDR2 as YFSETQ.